This section outlines one T cell receptor (beta chain) sequence together with its context. As yet, its antigen is unknown. TCR beta VDJ and CDR3 were profiled, and genomic DNA was the template. TCRdb reprocessed the reads with MiXCR, giving one entry per CDR3 protein. The data contain 150,000 or so distinct CDR3 sequences, roughly 50% of them singletons. These data are taken from a study of CD8+CD57+ T cells in acquired aplastic anemia. The wider study: The DNA of sorted CD4+ and CD8+ cells averaged about 3 ug.

The CDR3 extends over 12 amino acids. The V end lost 7 bases, the J end lost 3 bases, and 10 bases lay between the germline ends. Points from the study as a whole: Patients had twenty-nine CD8+ CDR3 sequences in common with controls (the shared set).

CD8+CD57+ cell expansion, shown by flow cytometry, had occurred in the patients selected for sequencing. The cohort consisted entirely of patients having severe acquired aplastic anemia. Patients had not yet gotten any therapy when their blood was taken for sampling. Input material: sorted CD4+, CD8+, or CD8+CD57+ T cells (not recorded which) from PBMCs. This clonotype was sampled from a human donor with aplastic anemia. The chain joins TRBV12-3 or TRBV12-4 to TRBJ2-7, with a possible D match to TRBD2 (6 bases). CDR3 bases: TGTGCCAGCACGGTGGGGGGCTACGAGCAGTACTTC. Protein product: CASTVGGYEQYF.